Given below is one T cell receptor beta chain in context. Germline CDR1 is MDHEN and CDR2 is SYDVKM. The CDR3 spans 17 residues. V gave up 6 bases and J gave up 8 bases; unmatched junction bases: 11. The source of the sample is a study of shared T cell receptors in the human thymus. TCRdb's copy holds only in-frame clones and misses some; the assay was immunoSEQ multiplex PCR. The sample yields 500,000 to 850,000 clones, around 87% seen once. These data were likewise used in another study, on human thymus T cells. That study reports: During corrective heart surgery, resections were taken, and the thymus tissue came from them.

The sequencing input was thymocytes. The V call is TRBV28, the J call TRBJ2-1; 15 bases are a match to TRBD2. The receptor was isolated from a boy younger than two with a congenital heart defect. Written as DNA, the CDR3 is TGTGCCAGCAGGAAGGGTCGGACTAGCGGGAGGGCCTATGAGCAGTTCTTC. Encoded protein: CASRKGRTSGRAYEQFF.